The rows below give T cell receptor beta chains drawn from one sample of a study of T cell responses to AZD1222 COVID-19 vaccine. TCRdb's copy holds only in-frame clones and misses some; the assay was immunoSEQ multiplex PCR. This table has about 93,000 clones, around 86% appearing once. Sample: peripheral blood, taken on day 0 of AZD1222 vaccination. These receptors came from an adult in good health. Both conserved end residues are part of each CDR3. Fields, in order: CDR3 DNA, CDR3 protein, V gene, J gene, D gene, clone size. A D gene is named only where the DNA matches it firmly. Rows give clone size only sometimes, using once, few, many, or a class for an expanded clone.

TGTGCCAGTAGTACGGCAGGGGGAACCGGGGAGCTGTTTTTT	CASSTAGGTGELFF	TRBV19	TRBJ2-2	TRBD1	.
TGTGCCAGCAGCTTAGAGGGACCGAGCTCTGGAAACACCATATATTTT	CASSLEGPSSGNTIYF	TRBV7-9	TRBJ1-3	.	.
TGTGCCAGCAGCTTATGGCCCGGGAAGGAGACCCAGTACTTC	CASSLWPGKETQYF	TRBV11-3	TRBJ2-5	.	.
TGTGCCAGCAGCTTGCCGGGGACTAGCGGGAGGGCCGGGGAGCTGTTTTTT	CASSLPGTSGRAGELFF	TRBV7-8	TRBJ2-2	TRBD2	few
TGCGCCAGCAGTGAGTCCCCGTGGGGGGATGACTATGGCTACACCTTC	CASSESPWGDDYGYTF	TRBV10-1	TRBJ1-2	.	.
TGTGCCAGCAGTACCCCCCCCGAGCAGTACTTC	CASSTPPEQYF	TRBV27	TRBJ2-7	.	.
TGCGCCAGCAGCTTGCTAGGGGAAGAGACCCAGTACTTC	CASSLLGEETQYF	TRBV5-1	TRBJ2-5	.	.
TGTGCCAGCAGCCATCCCCGAGGCGGGGGGAACACCGGGGAGCTGTTTTTT	CASSHPRGGGNTGELFF	TRBV4-2	TRBJ2-2	TRBD2	.
TGTGCCAGCAGACAGTCCCCAGATAACTATGGCTACACCTTC	CASRQSPDNYGYTF	TRBV7-9	TRBJ1-2	.	.
TGTGCCAGCAGCTTAGACGGGGGGCAGGGCTACACCTTC	CASSLDGGQGYTF	TRBV11-2	TRBJ1-2	.	.
TGTGCCAGTAGTCCTCAGTTGGGGGGACAGGGCTCTGGCTACACCTTC	CASSPQLGGQGSGYTF	TRBV19	TRBJ1-2	TRBD1	.
TGTGCCAGCAGCTACGGGGACAACTCTGGAAACACCATATATTTT	CASSYGDNSGNTIYF	TRBV9	TRBJ1-3	.	.
TGTGCCAGCAGCTCGGGACAGGGCGGGATGGTCGAGCAGTACTTC	CASSSGQGGMVEQYF	TRBV7-9	TRBJ2-7	TRBD1	.
TGTGCCAGCTCATCTTCCGGGGTGAGTAGCTACAATGAGCAGTTCTTC	CASSSSGVSSYNEQFF	TRBV18	TRBJ2-1	.	.